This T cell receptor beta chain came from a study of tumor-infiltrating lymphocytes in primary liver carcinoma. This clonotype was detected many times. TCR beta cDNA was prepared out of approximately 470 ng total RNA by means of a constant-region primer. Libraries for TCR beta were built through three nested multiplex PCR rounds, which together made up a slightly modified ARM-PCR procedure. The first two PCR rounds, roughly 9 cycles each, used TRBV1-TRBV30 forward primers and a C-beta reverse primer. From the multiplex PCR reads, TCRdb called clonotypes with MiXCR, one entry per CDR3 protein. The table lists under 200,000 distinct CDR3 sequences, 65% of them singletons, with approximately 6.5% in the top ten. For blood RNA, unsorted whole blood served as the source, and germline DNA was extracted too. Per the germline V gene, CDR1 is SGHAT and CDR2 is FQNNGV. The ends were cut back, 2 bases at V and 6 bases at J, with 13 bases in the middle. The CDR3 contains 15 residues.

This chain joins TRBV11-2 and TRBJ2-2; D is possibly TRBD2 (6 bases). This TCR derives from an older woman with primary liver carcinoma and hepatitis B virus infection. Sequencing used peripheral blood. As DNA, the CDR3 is TGTGCCAGCAGCTTATGGCCTAGCGTAGCCGGGGAGCTGTTTTTT. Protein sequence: CASSLWPSVAGELFF.